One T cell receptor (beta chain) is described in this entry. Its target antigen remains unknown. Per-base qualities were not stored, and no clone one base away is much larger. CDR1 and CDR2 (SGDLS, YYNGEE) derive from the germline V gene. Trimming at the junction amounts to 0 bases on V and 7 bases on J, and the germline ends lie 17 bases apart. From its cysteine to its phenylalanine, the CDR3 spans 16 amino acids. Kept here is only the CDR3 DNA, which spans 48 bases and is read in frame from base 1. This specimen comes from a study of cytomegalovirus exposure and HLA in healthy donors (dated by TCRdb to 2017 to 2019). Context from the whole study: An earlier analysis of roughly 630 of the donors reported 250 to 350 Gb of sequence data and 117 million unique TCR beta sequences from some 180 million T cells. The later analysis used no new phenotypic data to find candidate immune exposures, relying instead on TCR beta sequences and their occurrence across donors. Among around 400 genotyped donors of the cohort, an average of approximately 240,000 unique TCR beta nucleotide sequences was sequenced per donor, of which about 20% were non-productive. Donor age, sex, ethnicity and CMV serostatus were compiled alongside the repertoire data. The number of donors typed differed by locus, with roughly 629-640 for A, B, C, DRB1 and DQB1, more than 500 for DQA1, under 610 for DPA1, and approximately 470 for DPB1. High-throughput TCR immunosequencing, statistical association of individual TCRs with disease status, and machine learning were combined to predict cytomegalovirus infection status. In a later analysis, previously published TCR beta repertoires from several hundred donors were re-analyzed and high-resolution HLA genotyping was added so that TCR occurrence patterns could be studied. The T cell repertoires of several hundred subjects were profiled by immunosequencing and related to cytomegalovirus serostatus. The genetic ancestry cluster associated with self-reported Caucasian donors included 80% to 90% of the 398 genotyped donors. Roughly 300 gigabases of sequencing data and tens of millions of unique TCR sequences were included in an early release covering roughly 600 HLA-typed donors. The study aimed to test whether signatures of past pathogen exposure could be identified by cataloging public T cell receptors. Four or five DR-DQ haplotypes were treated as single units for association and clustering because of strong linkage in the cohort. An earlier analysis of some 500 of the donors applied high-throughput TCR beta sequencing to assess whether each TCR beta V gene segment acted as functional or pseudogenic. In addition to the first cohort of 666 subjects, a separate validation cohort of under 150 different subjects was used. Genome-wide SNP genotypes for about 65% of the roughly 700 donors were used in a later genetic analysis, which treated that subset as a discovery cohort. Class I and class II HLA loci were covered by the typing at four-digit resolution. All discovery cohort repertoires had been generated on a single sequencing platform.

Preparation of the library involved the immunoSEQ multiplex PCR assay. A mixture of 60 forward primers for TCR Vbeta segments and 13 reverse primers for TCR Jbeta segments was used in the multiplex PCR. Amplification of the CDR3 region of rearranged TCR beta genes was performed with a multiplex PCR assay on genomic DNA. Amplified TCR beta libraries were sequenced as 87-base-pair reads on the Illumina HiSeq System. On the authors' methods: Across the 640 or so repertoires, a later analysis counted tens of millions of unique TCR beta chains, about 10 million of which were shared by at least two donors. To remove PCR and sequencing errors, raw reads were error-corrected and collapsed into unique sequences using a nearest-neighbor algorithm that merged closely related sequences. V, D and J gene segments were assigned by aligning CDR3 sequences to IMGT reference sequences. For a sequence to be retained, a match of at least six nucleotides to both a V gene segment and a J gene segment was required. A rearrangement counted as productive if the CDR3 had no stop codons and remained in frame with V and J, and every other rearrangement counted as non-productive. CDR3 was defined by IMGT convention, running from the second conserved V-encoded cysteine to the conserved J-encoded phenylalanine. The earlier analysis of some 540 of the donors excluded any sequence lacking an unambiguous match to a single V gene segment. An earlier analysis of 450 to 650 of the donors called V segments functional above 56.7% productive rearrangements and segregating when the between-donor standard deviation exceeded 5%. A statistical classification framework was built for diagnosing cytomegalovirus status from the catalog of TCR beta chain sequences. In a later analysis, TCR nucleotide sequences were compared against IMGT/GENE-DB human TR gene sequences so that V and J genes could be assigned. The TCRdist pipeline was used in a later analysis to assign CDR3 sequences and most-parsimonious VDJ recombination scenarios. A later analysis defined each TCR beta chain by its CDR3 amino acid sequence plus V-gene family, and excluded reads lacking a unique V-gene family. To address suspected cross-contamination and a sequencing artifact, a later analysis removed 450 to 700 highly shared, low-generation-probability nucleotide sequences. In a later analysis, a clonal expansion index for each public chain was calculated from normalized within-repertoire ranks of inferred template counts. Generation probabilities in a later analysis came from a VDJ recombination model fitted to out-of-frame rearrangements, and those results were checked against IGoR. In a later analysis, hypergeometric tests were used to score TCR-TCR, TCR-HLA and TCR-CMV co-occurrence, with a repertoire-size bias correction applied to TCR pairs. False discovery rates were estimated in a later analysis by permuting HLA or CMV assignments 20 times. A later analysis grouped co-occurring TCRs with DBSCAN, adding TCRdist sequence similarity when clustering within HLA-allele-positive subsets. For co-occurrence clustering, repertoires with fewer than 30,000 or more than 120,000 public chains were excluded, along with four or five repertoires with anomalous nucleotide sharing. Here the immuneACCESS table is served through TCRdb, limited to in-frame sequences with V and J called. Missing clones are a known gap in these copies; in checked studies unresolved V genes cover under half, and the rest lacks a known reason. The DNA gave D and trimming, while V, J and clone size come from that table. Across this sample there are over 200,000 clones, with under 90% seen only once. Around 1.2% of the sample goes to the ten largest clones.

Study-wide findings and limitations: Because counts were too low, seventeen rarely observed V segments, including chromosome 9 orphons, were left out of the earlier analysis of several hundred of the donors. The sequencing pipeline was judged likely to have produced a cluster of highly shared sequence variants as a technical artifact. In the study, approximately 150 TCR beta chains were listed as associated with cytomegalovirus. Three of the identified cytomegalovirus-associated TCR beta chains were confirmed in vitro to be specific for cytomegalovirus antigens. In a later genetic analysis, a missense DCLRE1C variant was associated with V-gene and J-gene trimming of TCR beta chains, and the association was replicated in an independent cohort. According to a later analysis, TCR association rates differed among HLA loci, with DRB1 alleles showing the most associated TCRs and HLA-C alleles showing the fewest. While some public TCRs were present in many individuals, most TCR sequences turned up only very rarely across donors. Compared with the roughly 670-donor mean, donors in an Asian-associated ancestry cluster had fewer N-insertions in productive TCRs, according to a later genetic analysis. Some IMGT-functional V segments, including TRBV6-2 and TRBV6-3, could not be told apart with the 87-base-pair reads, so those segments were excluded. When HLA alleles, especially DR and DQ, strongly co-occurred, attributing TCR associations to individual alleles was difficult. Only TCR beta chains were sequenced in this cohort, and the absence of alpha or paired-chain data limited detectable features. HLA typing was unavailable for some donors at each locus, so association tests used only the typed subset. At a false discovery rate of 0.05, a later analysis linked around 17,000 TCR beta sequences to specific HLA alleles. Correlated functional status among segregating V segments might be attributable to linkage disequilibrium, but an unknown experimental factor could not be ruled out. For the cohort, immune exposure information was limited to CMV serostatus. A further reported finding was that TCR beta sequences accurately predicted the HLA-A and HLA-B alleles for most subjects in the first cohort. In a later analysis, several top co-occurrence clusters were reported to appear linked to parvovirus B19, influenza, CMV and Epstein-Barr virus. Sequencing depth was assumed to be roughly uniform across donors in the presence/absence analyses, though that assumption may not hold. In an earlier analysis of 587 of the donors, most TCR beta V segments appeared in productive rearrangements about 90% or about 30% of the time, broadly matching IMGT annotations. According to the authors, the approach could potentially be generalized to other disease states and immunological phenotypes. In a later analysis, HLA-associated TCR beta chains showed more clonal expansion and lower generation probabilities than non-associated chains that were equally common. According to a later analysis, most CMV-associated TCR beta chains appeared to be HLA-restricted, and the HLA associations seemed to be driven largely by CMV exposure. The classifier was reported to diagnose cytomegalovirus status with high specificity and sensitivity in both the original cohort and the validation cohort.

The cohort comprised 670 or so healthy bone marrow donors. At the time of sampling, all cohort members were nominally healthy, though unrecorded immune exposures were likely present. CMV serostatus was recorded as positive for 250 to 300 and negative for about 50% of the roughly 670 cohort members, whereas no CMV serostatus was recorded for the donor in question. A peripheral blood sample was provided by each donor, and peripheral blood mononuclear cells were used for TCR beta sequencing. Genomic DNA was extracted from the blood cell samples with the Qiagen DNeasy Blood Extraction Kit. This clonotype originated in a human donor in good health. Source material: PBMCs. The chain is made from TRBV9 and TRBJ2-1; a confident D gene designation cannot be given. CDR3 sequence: CASSVEPARLFNEQFF. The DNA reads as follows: TGTGCCAGCAGCGTAGAACCGGCCCGACTGTTTAATGAGCAGTTCTTC.